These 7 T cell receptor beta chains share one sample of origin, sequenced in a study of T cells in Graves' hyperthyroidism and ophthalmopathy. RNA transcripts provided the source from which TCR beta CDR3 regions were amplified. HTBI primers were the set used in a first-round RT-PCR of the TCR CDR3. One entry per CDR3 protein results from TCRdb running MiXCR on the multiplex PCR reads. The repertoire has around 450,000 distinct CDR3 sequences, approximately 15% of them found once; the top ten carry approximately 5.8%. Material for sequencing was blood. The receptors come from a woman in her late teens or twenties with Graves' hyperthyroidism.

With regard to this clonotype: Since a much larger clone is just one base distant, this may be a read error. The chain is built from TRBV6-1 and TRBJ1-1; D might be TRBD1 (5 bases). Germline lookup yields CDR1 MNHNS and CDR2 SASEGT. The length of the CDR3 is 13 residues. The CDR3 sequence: CASSRDWNTEVFF. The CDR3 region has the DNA TGTGCCAGCAGCCGGGACTGGAACACTGAAGTTTTCTTT.

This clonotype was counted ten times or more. This CDR3 reads CASSLQGAFF. CDR3 nucleotides: TGTGCCAGCAGCTTACAGGGAGCTTTCTTT. The chain combines TRBV7-2 with TRBJ1-1; weak D call: TRBD1 (5 bases). The V end lost 2 bases, the J end lost 10 bases, and 5 bases lay between the germline ends. From germline, CDR1 is SGHTA and CDR2 FQGNSA. The CDR3 runs 10 residues.

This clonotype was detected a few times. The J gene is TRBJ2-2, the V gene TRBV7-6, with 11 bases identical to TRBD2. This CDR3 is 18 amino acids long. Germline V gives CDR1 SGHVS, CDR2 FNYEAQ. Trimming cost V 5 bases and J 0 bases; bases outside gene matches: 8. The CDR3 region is CASSPGTSGPSNTGELFF. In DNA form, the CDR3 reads TGTGCCAGCAGCCCCGGGACTAGCGGTCCCTCGAACACCGGGGAGCTGTTTTTT. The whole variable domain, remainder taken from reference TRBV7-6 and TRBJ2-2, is GAGVSQSPRYKVTKRGQDVALRCDPISGHVSLYWYRQALGQGPEFLTYFNYEAQQDKSGLPNDRFSAERPEGSISTLTIQRTEQRDSAMYRCASSPGTSGPSNTGELFFGEGSRLTVL.

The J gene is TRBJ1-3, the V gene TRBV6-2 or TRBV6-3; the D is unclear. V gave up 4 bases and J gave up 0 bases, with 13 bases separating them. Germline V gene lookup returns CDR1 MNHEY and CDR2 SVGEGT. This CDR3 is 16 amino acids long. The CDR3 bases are TGTGCCAGCAGTTCTCGTTTGACCAACTCTGGAAACACCATATATTTT. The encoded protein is CASSSRLTNSGNTIYF.

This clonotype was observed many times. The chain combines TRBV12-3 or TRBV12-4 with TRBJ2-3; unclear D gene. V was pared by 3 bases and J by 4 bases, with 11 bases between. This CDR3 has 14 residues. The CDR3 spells CASSLWDISDTQYF. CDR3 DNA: TGTGCCAGCAGTTTGTGGGATATATCAGATACGCAGTATTTT.

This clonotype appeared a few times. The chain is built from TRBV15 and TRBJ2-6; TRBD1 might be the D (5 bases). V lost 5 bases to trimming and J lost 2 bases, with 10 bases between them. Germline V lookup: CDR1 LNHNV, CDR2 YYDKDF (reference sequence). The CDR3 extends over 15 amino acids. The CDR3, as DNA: TGTGCCACCAGCGGACAACCAACTGGGGCCAACGTCCTGACTTTC. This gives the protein CATSGQPTGANVLTF.

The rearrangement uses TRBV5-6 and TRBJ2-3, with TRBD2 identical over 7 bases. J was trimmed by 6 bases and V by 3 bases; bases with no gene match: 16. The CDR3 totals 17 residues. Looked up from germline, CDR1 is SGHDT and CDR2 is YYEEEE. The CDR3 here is CASSSATGLGSRDTQYF. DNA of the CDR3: TGTGCCAGCAGCTCGGCTACTGGACTAGGGTCACGGGATACGCAGTATTTT. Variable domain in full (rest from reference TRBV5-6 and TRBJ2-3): DAGVTQSPTHLIKTRGQQVTLRCSPKSGHDTVSWYQQALGQGPQFIFQYYEEEERQRGNFPDRFSGHQFPNYSSELNVNALLLGDSALYLCASSSATGLGSRDTQYFGPGTRLTVL.